The 8 T cell receptor beta chains below come from one sample, sequenced in a study of cytomegalovirus exposure and HLA in healthy donors. The PCR was carried out with 60 Vbeta primers and 13 Jbeta primers. Sequencing was performed with immunoSEQ multiplex PCR; in TCRdb, only in-frame clones are kept and a portion is missing. The table records 170,000 or so clones, around 77% of them present only once. The sample was PBMCs. These receptor sequences come from a man in his 60s in good health and CMV-seronegative.

The chain carries TRBV11-3 and TRBJ1-3, with unresolved D. Deletions cut 5 bases from V and 1 base from J, with 9 bases between. The CDR3 consists of 14 residues. Germline-derived CDR1 and CDR2 are SGHNT and YENEEA. The CDR3 loop reads CASSNSQSGNTIYF. CDR3 DNA sequence: TGTGCCAGCAGCAACAGTCAGTCTGGAAACACCATATATTTT.

The genes are TRBV27 and TRBJ2-4, with D possibly matching TRBD2 (5 bases). Deletions cut 4 bases from V and 5 bases from J, with 15 bases between. Per germline, CDR1 MNHEY and CDR2 SMNVEV (reference sequence). This CDR3 region has 15 residues. In DNA form, the CDR3 reads TGTGCCAGCAGTTCGGAGGCGGGTGGCGAAAACATTCAGTACTTC. It codes for CASSSEAGGENIQYF.

This sequence joins TRBV27 and TRBJ2-6; the match to TRBD1 covers 10 bases. Germline CDR1 is MNHEY and CDR2 is SMNVEV (reference sequence). The CDR3 is 17 residues long. V gave up 6 bases and J gave up 3 bases; unmatched junction bases: 8. The CDR3 loop is CASSLGQGIRGANVLTF. Here the CDR3 DNA reads TGTGCCAGCAGCTTGGGACAGGGGATCCGTGGGGCCAACGTCCTGACTTTC.

J is TRBJ2-1 and V is TRBV7-2, with 9 nucleotides matching TRBD2. The ends lost 5 bases at V and 0 bases at J; junction bases unmatched: 8. CDR1 is SGHTA, CDR2 FQGNSA, per germline. This CDR3 is built from 17 residues. The CDR3: CASSRLSGSPSYNEQFF. In DNA, the CDR3 is TGTGCCAGCAGCCGACTTAGCGGGAGCCCCTCCTACAATGAGCAGTTCTTC. The whole variable domain, filled in from reference TRBV7-2 and TRBJ2-1, reads GAGVSQSPSNKVTEKGKDVELRCDPISGHTALYWYRQSLGQGLEFLIYFQGNSAPDKSGLPSDRFSAERTGGSVSTLTIQRTQQEDSAVYLCASSRLSGSPSYNEQFFGPGTRLTVL.

This rearrangement joins TRBV6-1 to TRBJ1-2; 9 nucleotides match TRBD1. Germline loops: CDR1 MNHNS, CDR2 SASEGT. The trim removed 5 bases at V and 7 bases at J, leaving 2 bases unmatched. The CDR3 runs 12 residues. The CDR3 region is CASSTGGTGYTF. The CDR3 bases are TGTGCCAGCAGTACAGGGGGCACTGGCTACACCTTC.

The rearrangement joins TRBV7-9 to TRBJ1-1; possible D gene TRBD1, 6 bases. The CDR3 is 15 residues long. The V and J ends lost 1 base and 1 base respectively, with 10 bases between them. Germline CDR1 reads SEHNR; CDR2 reads FQNEAQ (reference sequence). Here the CDR3 reads CASSLVPTGNTEAFF. The CDR3 nucleotides are TGTGCCAGCAGCTTAGTACCGACAGGGAACACTGAAGCTTTCTTT.

The chain carries TRBV11-2 and TRBJ1-3, with D tentatively TRBD1 (5 bases). This CDR3 has 15 amino acids. The germline CDR1 and CDR2 sequences are SGHAT and FQNNGV. With 4 bases removed from V and 3 bases from J, the gap between germline ends came to 13 bases. This CDR3 is CASSSPSRDGNTIYF. The CDR3 coding sequence is TGTGCCAGCAGCTCCCCCAGCAGGGATGGAAACACCATATATTTT.

V gene TRBV27 combines with J gene TRBJ1-1; TRBD1 aligns across 7 bases. Germline V gene lookup returns CDR1 MNHEY and CDR2 SMNVEV (reference sequence). Unmatched junction bases numbered 12, after V lost 6 bases and J lost 5 bases. This CDR3 region has 15 residues. CDR3: CASSPSMGQRTEAFF. The CDR3 DNA follows: TGTGCCAGCAGCCCTTCCATGGGACAGAGGACTGAAGCTTTCTTT.